Listed below are T cell receptor beta chains from one sample, sequenced in a study of cytomegalovirus exposure and HLA in healthy donors. The repertoire was sequenced with immunoSEQ multiplex PCR; TCRdb's copy has only in-frame clones and lacks some. The data contain roughly 120,000 clones, over 75% of them singletons. The sequencing sample was made of PBMCs. These receptors all come from a woman under 30 in good health and CMV-seronegative. Each CDR3 is given with its conserved first and last residue. D genes are given only for firm matches. Rows may omit the clone size; those that give it use once, few, many or a size class.

CDR3 length	V gene	D gene	clone size	J gene	CDR3 DNA	CDR3 protein
15	TRBV5-1	TRBD1	.	TRBJ2-1	TGCGCCAGCAGCTCACCGGGACAGGGGGTCTATGAGCAGTTCTTC	CASSSPGQGVYEQFF
16	TRBV4-2	TRBD2	.	TRBJ2-1	TGTGCCAGCAGCCAAGATTCTAGCGGGGGATCTAGTGAGCAGTTCTTC	CASSQDSSGGSSEQFF
13	TRBV19	.	.	TRBJ1-3	TGTGCCAGTACCCCGGGGGGCCGAGACACCATATATTTT	CASTPGGRDTIYF
16	TRBV7-8	.	few	TRBJ2-2	TGTGCCAGCAGCCATTTCACAGGGATGGGCACCGGGGAGCTGTTTTTT	CASSHFTGMGTGELFF
11	TRBV2	.	.	TRBJ2-3	TGTGCCAGCATGACTTCGGCTACGCAGTATTTT	CASMTSATQYF
13	TRBV18	.	.	TRBJ1-1	TGTGCCAGCTTCTCCCAGGGGTACGCTGAAGCTTTCTTT	CASFSQGYAEAFF
13	TRBV11-2	.	few	TRBJ1-3	TGTGCCAGCAGCTACACAGGGGGAAACACCATATATTTT	CASSYTGGNTIYF
15	TRBV29-1	.	.	TRBJ1-5	TGCAGCGTTCGAGTCACAGGGTATGACAATCAGCCCCAGCATTTT	CSVRVTGYDNQPQHF
15	TRBV5-1	TRBD2	few	TRBJ2-7	TGCGCCAGCAGCTTGGGGTTAGCGGGAGGCTACGAGCAGTACTTC	CASSLGLAGGYEQYF
13	TRBV2	.	once	TRBJ2-7	TGTGCCAGCAGTGAGCGTCGTACCTACGAGCAGTACTTC	CASSERRTYEQYF
14	TRBV5-4	TRBD1	.	TRBJ2-7	TGTGCCAGCAGCTCTGGACAGGGGAAAGACGAGCAGTACTTC	CASSSGQGKDEQYF
13	TRBV18	.	.	TRBJ2-5	TGTGCCAGCTCACCATCGCAGCAAGAGACCCAGTACTTC	CASSPSQQETQYF
17	TRBV6-1	TRBD2	.	TRBJ2-4	TGTGCCAGCAGTGAACCGGGACTAGCGGTAGCCAAAAACAGTCAGTACTTC	CASSEPGLAVAKNSQYF